This T cell receptor beta chain was identified during a study of shared clonotypes between healthy human individuals. Study as a whole: Donors, aged 18 to 49, were a couple of women and a few men.

The CDR3 sequence is 15 residues long. V was cut by 3 bases and J by 2 bases, with 11 bases left in between. Germline V gene sequence: CDR1 MGHRA, CDR2 YSYEKL. The study's findings and limits: Expectations were that clonotype sharing among donors would be affected by sequencing depth. Some clonotypes were shared by all four sorted-subset donors, while others were not shared. The non-shared ones had lower generation probabilities than the shared ones.

A word on this clone: What it recognizes is unknown.

Here immunoSEQ multiplex PCR was the method, and the copy in TCRdb shows in-frame clones only, minus some. The sample yields approximately 1.5 million clones, approximately 98% seen once. The receptor was derived from a man aged 25 to 45 in good health. The V and J genes are TRBV4-1 and TRBJ1-5; TRBD1 is a possible D gene (5 bases). Sequenced input: naive CD4+ T cells sorted from blood. The subset is: CD45RA+ positively selected. CDR3 residues: CASSHPGTGNQPQHF. The CDR3 DNA reads TGCGCCAGCAGCCACCCTGGGACGGGCAATCAGCCCCAGCATTTT.